This T cell receptor (beta chain) appears in the sequencing data of a study of cytomegalovirus exposure and HLA in healthy donors (dated 2017 in TCRdb). The study in broad terms: An earlier analysis of some 550 of the donors reported roughly 300 Gb of sequence data and more than 90 million unique TCR beta sequences from 150 million to 200 million T cells. An early release that covered about 600 HLA-typed donors contained approximately 300 gigabases of sequencing data and 75 million to 100 million unique TCR sequences. Of the roughly 390 genotyped donors, 81% fell in the genetic ancestry cluster associated with self-reported Caucasian donors. The study aimed to test whether signatures of past pathogen exposure could be identified by cataloging public T cell receptors. The T cell repertoires of some 670 subjects were profiled by immunosequencing and related to cytomegalovirus serostatus. In addition to the first cohort of 650 to 800 subjects, a separate validation cohort of 120 different subjects was used. To predict cytomegalovirus infection status, the study combined high-throughput TCR immunosequencing, statistical association of individual TCRs with disease status, and machine learning. To study patterns of TCR occurrence, a later analysis re-analyzed previously published TCR beta repertoires from 600 to 750 donors and added high-resolution HLA genotyping. In the later analysis, no new phenotypic data were used to find candidate immune exposures; instead, reliance was placed on TCR beta sequences and their occurrence across donors. An earlier analysis of 587 of the donors used high-throughput TCR beta sequencing to judge whether each TCR beta V gene segment behaved as functional or pseudogenic. Donor age, sex, ethnicity and CMV serostatus were compiled alongside the repertoire data. Genome-wide SNP genotypes for about 65% of the 666 donors were used in a later genetic analysis, which treated that subset as a discovery cohort. All discovery cohort repertoires had been generated using a single sequencing platform. Both class I and class II loci were covered by HLA typing, at four-digit resolution. The number of donors typed differed by locus, with about 629-640 for A, B, C, DRB1 and DQB1, around 500 for DQA1, approximately 580 for DPA1, and around 430 for DPB1. Because of strong linkage in the cohort, roughly five DR-DQ haplotypes were treated as single units for association and clustering. Across around 400 genotyped donors of the cohort, an average of about 240,000 unique TCR beta nucleotide sequences per donor were sequenced, and 15% to 20% of those sequences were non-productive. Paper-wide results and their limitations: Across donors, most TCR sequences were observed very rarely, whereas some public TCRs were present in many individuals. In a later genetic analysis, fewer N-insertions in productive TCRs were reported among donors in an Asian-associated ancestry cluster than the approximately 630-donor mean. Correlated functional status among segregating V segments might reflect linkage disequilibrium, but an unknown experimental factor could not be ruled out. In a later analysis, more than 15,000 TCR beta sequences were associated with specific HLA alleles at a false discovery rate of 0.05. In both the original and validation cohorts, the classifier was reported to diagnose cytomegalovirus status with high specificity and sensitivity. Compared with equally common non-associated chains, HLA-associated TCR beta chains in a later analysis were more clonally expanded and had lower generation probabilities. The only immune exposure information available for the cohort was CMV serostatus. According to a later analysis, TCR association rates differed among HLA loci, with DRB1 alleles showing the most associated TCRs and HLA-C alleles showing the fewest. A cluster of highly shared sequence variants was judged likely to be a technical artifact of the sequencing pipeline. A further reported finding was that TCR beta sequences accurately predicted the HLA-A and HLA-B alleles for most subjects in the first cohort. In a later genetic analysis, a missense DCLRE1C variant was associated with V-gene and J-gene trimming of TCR beta chains, and the association was replicated in an independent cohort. Strong co-occurrence of HLA alleles, especially DR and DQ, made assigning TCR associations to individual alleles difficult. This cohort had only TCR beta chains sequenced, and the lack of alpha or paired-chain data limited which features could be detected. A total of around 150 TCR beta chains were listed by the study as associated with cytomegalovirus. Broadly in line with IMGT annotations, most TCR beta V segments showed up in productive rearrangements about 87% or about 30% of the time in an earlier analysis of 450 to 750 of the donors. Some IMGT-functional V segments, including TRBV6-2 and TRBV6-3, could not be distinguished by the 87-base-pair reads and were therefore excluded. Because HLA typing was missing for some donors at each locus, association tests included only the typed subset. A later analysis found that most CMV-associated TCR beta chains appeared HLA-restricted, with HLA associations seemingly driven largely by CMV exposure. According to a later analysis, parvovirus B19, influenza, CMV and Epstein-Barr virus appeared linked to several top co-occurrence clusters. In vitro tests confirmed that a few of the cytomegalovirus-associated TCR beta chains recognize cytomegalovirus antigens. Sequencing depth was assumed to be roughly uniform across donors in the presence/absence analyses, though that assumption may not hold. The authors suggested that the approach could potentially be generalized to other disease states and immunological phenotypes. Around 16 rarely observed V segments, including chromosome 9 orphons, were excluded from the earlier analysis of some 590 of the donors because counts were too low.

The cohort was made up of approximately 700 healthy bone marrow donors. All cohort members were sampled while nominally healthy, although unrecorded immune exposures were likely present. The donor was CMV seronegative and belonged to the group of around 400 seronegative cohort members. Every donor gave a peripheral blood sample, and the peripheral blood mononuclear cells from that sample were used for TCR beta sequencing. The Qiagen DNeasy Blood Extraction Kit was used to extract genomic DNA from the blood cell samples. With respect to this clone: This receptor's antigen is unknown. No much larger clonotype is one base removed from it; base qualities were not supplied.

The CDR3 measures 16 amino acids from cysteine to phenylalanine. CDR3 DNA is the only sequence kept; it has 48 bases, read in frame from the first base. The method behind the library was the immunoSEQ multiplex PCR assay. For the multiplex PCR, a mixture combining 60 forward primers for TCR Vbeta segments and 13 reverse primers for TCR Jbeta segments was used. The CDR3 region of rearranged TCR beta genes was amplified from genomic DNA with a multiplex PCR assay. The Illumina HiSeq System was used to sequence the amplified TCR beta libraries as 87-base-pair reads. The paper's processing steps were these. A later analysis tallied around 87 million unique TCR beta chains across the 666 repertoires, and about 12 million of those chains were shared by two or more donors. Raw reads were error-corrected and collapsed into unique sequences with a nearest-neighbor algorithm that merged closely related sequences to remove PCR and sequencing errors. V, D and J gene segments were assigned by aligning CDR3 sequences to IMGT reference sequences. For a sequence to be retained, at least a six-nucleotide match to both a V gene segment and a J gene segment was required. A rearrangement counted as productive if the CDR3 had no stop codons and remained in frame with V and J, and every other rearrangement counted as non-productive. Following IMGT convention, CDR3 was defined as the stretch from the second conserved V-encoded cysteine up to the conserved J-encoded phenylalanine. The earlier analysis of roughly 590 of the donors excluded sequences that lacked an unambiguous match to a single V gene segment. In an earlier analysis of approximately 610 of the donors, V segments were called functional above 56.7% productive rearrangements and were called segregating when the between-donor standard deviation exceeded 5%. A statistical classification framework was developed to diagnose cytomegalovirus status using the catalog of TCR beta chain sequences. A later analysis assigned V and J genes by comparing TCR nucleotide sequences with IMGT/GENE-DB human TR gene sequences. A later analysis assigned CDR3 sequences and most-parsimonious VDJ recombination scenarios with the TCRdist pipeline. A later analysis defined each TCR beta chain by its CDR3 amino acid sequence plus V-gene family, and excluded reads lacking a unique V-gene family. In a later analysis, fewer than 650 highly shared, low-generation-probability nucleotide sequences were removed to address suspected cross-contamination and a sequencing artifact. For each public chain, a later analysis derived a clonal expansion index from normalized ranks of inferred template counts within each repertoire. In a later analysis, generation probabilities were computed using a VDJ recombination model fitted to out-of-frame rearrangements, and the results were checked against IGoR. A later analysis scored TCR-TCR, TCR-HLA and TCR-CMV co-occurrence with hypergeometric tests, applying a repertoire-size bias correction to TCR pairs. To estimate false discovery rates, a later analysis permuted the HLA or CMV assignments 20 times. In a later analysis, co-occurring TCRs were grouped with DBSCAN, and TCRdist sequence similarity was added when clustering was performed within HLA-allele-positive subsets. For co-occurrence clustering, repertoires with fewer than 30,000 or more than 120,000 public chains were excluded, along with about five repertoires with anomalous nucleotide sharing. The immuneACCESS repertoire file appears here via TCRdb, limited to in-frame rearrangements. These files lack a portion of the clones; in checked studies, under half of the deficit traces to unresolved V genes, and the cause of the others is not known. V and J calls and clone size follow that table, whereas D and trimming were derived from the DNA. The sample contains about 180,000 clones, more than 60% of them found a single time. The leading ten clones occupy approximately 1.3% of the sample.

The V and J segments used are TRBV21-1 and TRBJ1-2; the table calls TRBD1, which could not be checked here. TRBV21-1 is a listed pseudogene. This clonotype was obtained from a man between 18 and 35 years old in good health and CMV-seronegative. Material: PBMCs. The bases are TGTGCCAGCAGCACTCAGGGGGCGGACCTGCCGTATGGCTACACCTTC. Translated, it reads CASSTQGADLPYGYTF.